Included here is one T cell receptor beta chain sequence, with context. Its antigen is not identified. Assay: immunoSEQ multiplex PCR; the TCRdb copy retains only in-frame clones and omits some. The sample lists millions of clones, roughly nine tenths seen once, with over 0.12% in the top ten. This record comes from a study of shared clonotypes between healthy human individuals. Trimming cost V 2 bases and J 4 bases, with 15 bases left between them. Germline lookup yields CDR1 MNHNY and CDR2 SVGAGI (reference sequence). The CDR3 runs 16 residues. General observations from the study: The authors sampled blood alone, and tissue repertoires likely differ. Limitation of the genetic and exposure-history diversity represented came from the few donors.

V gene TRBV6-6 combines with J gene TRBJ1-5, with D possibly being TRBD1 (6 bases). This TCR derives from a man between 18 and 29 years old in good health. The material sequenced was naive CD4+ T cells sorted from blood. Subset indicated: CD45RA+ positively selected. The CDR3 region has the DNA TGTGCCAGCAGTTACGAGACCAGGGGTGGAAATCAGCCCCAGCATTTT. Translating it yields CASSYETRGGNQPQHF.